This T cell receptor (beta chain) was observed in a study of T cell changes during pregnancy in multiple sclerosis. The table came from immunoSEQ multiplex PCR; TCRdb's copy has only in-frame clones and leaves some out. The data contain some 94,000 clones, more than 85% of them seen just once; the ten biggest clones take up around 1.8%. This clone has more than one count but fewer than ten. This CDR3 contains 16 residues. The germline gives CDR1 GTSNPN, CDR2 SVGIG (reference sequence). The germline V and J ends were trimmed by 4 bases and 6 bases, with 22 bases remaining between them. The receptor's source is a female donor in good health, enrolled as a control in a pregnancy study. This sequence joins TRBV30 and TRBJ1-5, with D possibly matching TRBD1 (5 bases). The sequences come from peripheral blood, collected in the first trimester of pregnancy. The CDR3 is CAWIGGDLDTSQPQHF. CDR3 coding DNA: TGTGCCTGGATTGGGGGGGACCTGGATACTAGTCAGCCCCAGCATTTT.